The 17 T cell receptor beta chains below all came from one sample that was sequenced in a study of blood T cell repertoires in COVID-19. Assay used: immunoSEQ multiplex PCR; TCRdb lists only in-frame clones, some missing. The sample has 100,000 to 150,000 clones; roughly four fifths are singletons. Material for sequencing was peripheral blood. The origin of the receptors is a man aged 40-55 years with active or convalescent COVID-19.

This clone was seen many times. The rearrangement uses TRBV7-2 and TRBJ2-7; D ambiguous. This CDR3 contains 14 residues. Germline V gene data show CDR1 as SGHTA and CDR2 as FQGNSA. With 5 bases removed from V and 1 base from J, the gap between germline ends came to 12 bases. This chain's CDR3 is CASSQRVASYEQYF. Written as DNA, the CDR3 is TGTGCCAGCAGCCAGCGAGTGGCGTCCTACGAGCAGTACTTC.

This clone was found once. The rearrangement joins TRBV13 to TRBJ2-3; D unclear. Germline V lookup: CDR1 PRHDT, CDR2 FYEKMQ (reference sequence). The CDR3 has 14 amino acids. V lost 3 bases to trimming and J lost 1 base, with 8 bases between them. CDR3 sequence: CASSFPSGTDTQYF. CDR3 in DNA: TGTGCCAGCAGCTTCCCAAGCGGCACAGATACGCAGTATTTT.

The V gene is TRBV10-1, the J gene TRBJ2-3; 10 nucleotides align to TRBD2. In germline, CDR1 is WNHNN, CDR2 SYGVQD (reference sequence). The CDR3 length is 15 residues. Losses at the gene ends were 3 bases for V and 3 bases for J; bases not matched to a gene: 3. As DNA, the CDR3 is TGCGCCAGCAGTGATCTGGGACTAGCGACAGATACGCAGTATTTT. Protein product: CASSDLGLATDTQYF.

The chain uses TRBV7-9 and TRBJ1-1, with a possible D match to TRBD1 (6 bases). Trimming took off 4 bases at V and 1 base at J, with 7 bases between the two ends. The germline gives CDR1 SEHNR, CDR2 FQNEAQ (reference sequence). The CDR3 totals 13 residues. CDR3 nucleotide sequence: TGTGCCAGCAGCTCGACAGGGAACACTGAAGCTTTCTTT. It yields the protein CASSSTGNTEAFF.

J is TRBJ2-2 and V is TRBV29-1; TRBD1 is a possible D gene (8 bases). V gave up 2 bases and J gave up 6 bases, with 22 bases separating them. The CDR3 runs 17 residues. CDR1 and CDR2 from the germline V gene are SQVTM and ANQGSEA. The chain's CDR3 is CSVESRGAGGAAGELFF. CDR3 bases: TGCAGCGTTGAATCTCGGGGGGCAGGGGGCGCCGCCGGGGAGCTGTTTTTT.

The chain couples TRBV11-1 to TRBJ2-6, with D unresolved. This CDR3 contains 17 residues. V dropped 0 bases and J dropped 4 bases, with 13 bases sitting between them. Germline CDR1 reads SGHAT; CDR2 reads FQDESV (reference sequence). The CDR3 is CASSLATTPTGANVLTF. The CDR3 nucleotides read TGTGCCAGCAGCTTAGCCACGACACCGACCGGGGCCAACGTCCTGACTTTC.

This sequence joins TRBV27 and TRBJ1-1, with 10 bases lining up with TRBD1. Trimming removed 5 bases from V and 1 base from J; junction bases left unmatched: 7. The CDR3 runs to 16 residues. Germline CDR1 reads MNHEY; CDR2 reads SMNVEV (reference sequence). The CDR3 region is CASSPTGGPSNTEAFF. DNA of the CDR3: TGTGCCAGCAGTCCGACAGGGGGCCCCTCGAACACTGAAGCTTTCTTT.

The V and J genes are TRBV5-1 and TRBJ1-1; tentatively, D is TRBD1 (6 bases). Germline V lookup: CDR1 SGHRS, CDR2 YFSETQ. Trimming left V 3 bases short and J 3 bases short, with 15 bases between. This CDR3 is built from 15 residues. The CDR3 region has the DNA TGCGCCAGCAGCTCAACTCAGGGGCGGGACACTGAAGCTTTCTTT. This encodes CASSSTQGRDTEAFF.

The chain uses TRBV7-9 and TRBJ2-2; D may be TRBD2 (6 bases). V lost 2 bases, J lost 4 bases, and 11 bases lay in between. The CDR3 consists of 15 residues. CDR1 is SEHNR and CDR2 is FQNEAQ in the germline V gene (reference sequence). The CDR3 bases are TGTGCCAGCAGCTTAACCTTCGGGAGCACCGGGGAGCTGTTTTTT. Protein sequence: CASSLTFGSTGELFF.

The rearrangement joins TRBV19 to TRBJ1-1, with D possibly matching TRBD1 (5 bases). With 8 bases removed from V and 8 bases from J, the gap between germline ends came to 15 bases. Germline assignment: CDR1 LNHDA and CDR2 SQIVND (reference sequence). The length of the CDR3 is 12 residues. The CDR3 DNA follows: TGTGCCAGTTGTCGGGGGACCTCAGAAGCTTTCTTT. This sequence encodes CASCRGTSEAFF.

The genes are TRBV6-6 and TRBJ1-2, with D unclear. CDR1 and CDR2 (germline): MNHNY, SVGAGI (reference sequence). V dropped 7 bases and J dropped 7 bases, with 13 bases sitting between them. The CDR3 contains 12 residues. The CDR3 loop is CASMTFITGYTF. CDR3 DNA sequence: TGTGCCAGCATGACTTTTATAACTGGCTACACCTTC.

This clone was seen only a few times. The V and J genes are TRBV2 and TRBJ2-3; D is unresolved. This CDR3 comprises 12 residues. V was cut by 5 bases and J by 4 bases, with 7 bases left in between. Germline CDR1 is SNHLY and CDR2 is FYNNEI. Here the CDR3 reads CASSQLADTQYF. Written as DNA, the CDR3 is TGTGCCAGCAGTCAGTTGGCAGATACGCAGTATTTT.

CDR3 protein: CASGPDRGETQYF. In DNA form, the CDR3 reads TGTGCTAGTGGCCCGGACAGGGGAGAGACCCAGTACTTC. The chain combines TRBV12-5 with TRBJ2-5; 9 bases are a match to TRBD1. The trim removed 6 bases at V and 4 bases at J, leaving 3 bases unmatched. This CDR3 comprises 13 residues. Germline values: CDR1 LGHNT, CDR2 FRNRAP.

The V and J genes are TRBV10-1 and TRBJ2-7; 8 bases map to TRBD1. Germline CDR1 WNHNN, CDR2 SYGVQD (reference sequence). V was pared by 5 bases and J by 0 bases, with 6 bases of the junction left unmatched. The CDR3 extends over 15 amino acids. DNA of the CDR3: TGCGCCAGCAGTTATACCGGGACAGGCTCCTACGAGCAGTACTTC. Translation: CASSYTGTGSYEQYF.

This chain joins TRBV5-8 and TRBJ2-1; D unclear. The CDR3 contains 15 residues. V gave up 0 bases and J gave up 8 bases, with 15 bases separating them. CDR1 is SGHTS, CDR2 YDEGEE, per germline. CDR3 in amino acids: CASSLEFERADEQFF. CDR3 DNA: TGTGCCAGCAGCTTGGAATTCGAGCGCGCCGATGAGCAGTTCTTC.

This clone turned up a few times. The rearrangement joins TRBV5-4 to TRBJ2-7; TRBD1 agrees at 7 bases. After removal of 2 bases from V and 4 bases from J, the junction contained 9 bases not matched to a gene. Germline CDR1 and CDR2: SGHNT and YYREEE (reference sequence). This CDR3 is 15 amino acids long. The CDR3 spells CASSFGRDRSYEQYF. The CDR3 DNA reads TGTGCCAGCAGCTTTGGACGGGACAGAAGTTACGAGCAGTACTTC.

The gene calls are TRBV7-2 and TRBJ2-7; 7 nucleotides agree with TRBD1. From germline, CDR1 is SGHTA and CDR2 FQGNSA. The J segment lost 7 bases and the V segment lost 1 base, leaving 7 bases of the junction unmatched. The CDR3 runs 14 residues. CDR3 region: CASSLEQGMGEQYF. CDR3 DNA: TGTGCCAGCAGCTTAGAACAGGGGATGGGTGAGCAGTACTTC.